The 19 T cell receptor beta chains in this list originate from one sample, sequenced in a study of OX40 agonist ivuxolimab in advanced cancers. Produced via immunoSEQ multiplex PCR; TCRdb's table is partial and in-frame only. Altogether fewer than 20,000 clones are present, 70% to 80% being singletons, with the ten largest covering about 15%. Here the sequenced sample was CD4+ or CD8+ T cells sorted from blood, taken in a trial of the OX40 agonist ivuxolimab. The receptors derive from an adult with an advanced solid tumor such as melanoma, head and neck, liver or kidney cancer.

The gene calls are TRBV13 and TRBJ1-1; 8 bases agree with TRBD1. The germline V gene encodes CDR1 PRHDT and CDR2 FYEKMQ (reference sequence). The CDR3 runs 16 residues. Trimming took 5 bases from V and 4 from J; bases not matched to a gene: 12. The CDR3 loop reads CASSNQRTGLGTEAFF. CDR3 nucleotide sequence: TGTGCCAGCAGCAACCAACGGACAGGGTTGGGCACTGAAGCTTTCTTT.

The V and J genes are TRBV18 and TRBJ1-1; maybe TRBD1 (5 bases). Trimming took off 5 bases at V and 7 bases at J, with 29 bases between the two ends. The CDR3 is made up of 18 amino acids. The germline gives CDR1 KGHSH, CDR2 LQKENI. In DNA form, the CDR3 reads TGTGCCAGCTCAGAAGGGGTGGCCAGGCGCACGAGAGGCAGTGAAGCTTTCTTT. It specifies CASSEGVARRTRGSEAFF.

This clone showed up just a few times. J is TRBJ1-2 and V is TRBV28; TRBD1 is a possible D gene (6 bases). This CDR3 comprises 13 residues. Trimming removed 2 bases at V and 7 bases at J, with 11 bases between. Germline V gives CDR1 MDHEN, CDR2 SYDVKM. The CDR3 sequence: CASSLLGARGYTF. The CDR3 DNA follows: TGTGCCAGCAGTTTACTGGGGGCGCGTGGCTACACCTTC.

The V gene is TRBV29-1, the J gene TRBJ2-7; 9 nucleotides match TRBD1. Germline values: CDR1 SQVTM, CDR2 ANQGSEA. V gave up 7 bases and J gave up 3 bases; unmatched junction bases: 10. The CDR3 sequence is 14 residues long. CDR3 coding DNA: TGCAGCGCAAAAGGGGGGACAGGGTACTACGAGCAGTACTTC. It is translated as CSAKGGTGYYEQYF.

The CDR3 loop reads CASSIATEGRYGYTF. The CDR3 DNA is TGTGCCAGTAGTATCGCCACGGAGGGGCGGTATGGCTACACCTTC. V usage is TRBV19 and J usage is TRBJ1-2, with D perhaps TRBD1 (5 bases). Per the germline V gene, CDR1 is LNHDA and CDR2 is SQIVND (reference sequence). This CDR3 spans 15 amino acids. V was pared by 3 bases and J by 5 bases, with 16 bases between.

This chain connects TRBV14 to TRBJ1-6; TRBD1 is a possible D gene (6 bases). Germline V CDR1 and CDR2: SGHDN, FVKESK. This CDR3 is 17 amino acids long. V lost 1 base, J lost 4 bases, and 14 bases lay in between. CDR3 protein: CASSQVQGIAYNSPLHF. The CDR3 region has the DNA TGTGCCAGCAGCCAAGTACAGGGTATTGCGTATAATTCACCCCTCCACTTT.

The rearrangement links TRBV6-5 to TRBJ2-1, with TRBD2 matching over 14 bases. CDR1 is MNHEY and CDR2 is SVGAGI in the germline V gene. V lost 9 bases and J lost 9; bases outside the gene matches: 7. CDR3 length equals 14 residues. The DNA for the CDR3 is TGTGCCAGTCTGGGACTAGCGGGAGTTGGTGAGCAGTTCTTC. Translating gives CASLGLAGVGEQFF.

The V and J genes are TRBV7-3 and TRBJ1-2; unclear D gene. This CDR3 region has 13 residues. V was pared by 5 bases and J by 8 bases, with 15 bases between. Germline V gene lookup returns CDR1 SGHTA and CDR2 FQGTGA. The CDR3 sequence is CASSPPGRGGYTF. Written as DNA, the CDR3 is TGTGCCAGCAGCCCCCCAGGCCGAGGGGGCTACACCTTC.

The genes are TRBV7-3 and TRBJ2-2; the D call may be TRBD1 or TRBD2 (5 bases each). The CDR3 has 13 residues. The V gene's germline CDR1 is SGHTA and CDR2 FQGTGA. Between the trimmed V and J ends, which lost 5 bases and 6 bases, there was a span of 10 bases. Written as DNA, the CDR3 is TGTGCCAGCAGCCGGGGCTGGGCCGGGGAGCTGTTTTTT. As protein: CASSRGWAGELFF.

The rearrangement uses TRBV2 and TRBJ1-1; D possibly corresponds to TRBD1 (6 bases). V lost 0 bases, J lost 5 bases, and 10 bases lay in between. CDR3 length equals 14 residues. The germline gives CDR1 SNHLY, CDR2 FYNNEI. Here the CDR3 reads CASSEARGGTEAFF. Here the CDR3 DNA reads TGTGCCAGCAGTGAAGCGCGAGGGGGTACTGAAGCTTTCTTT.

This clone turned up a few times. The chain uses TRBV7-9 and TRBJ1-2, with D uncertain. The CDR3 extends over 14 amino acids. V shed 5 bases and J shed 7 bases, with 17 bases lying between them. Germline CDR1 SEHNR, CDR2 FQNEAQ (reference sequence). The CDR3 is CASSAEGLARGYTF. The CDR3 DNA is TGTGCCAGCAGCGCGGAGGGCTTGGCCCGTGGCTACACCTTC.

CDR3 protein: CASSVYSGTEAFF. Here the CDR3 DNA reads TGTGCCAGCAGCGTATACTCTGGCACTGAAGCTTTCTTT. The chain combines TRBV9 with TRBJ1-1, with D unclear. V lost 1 base to trimming and J lost 4 bases, with 8 bases between them. Germline CDR1 and CDR2: SGDLS and YYNGEE. The CDR3 is 13 amino acids.

The V call is TRBV19, the J call TRBJ2-5; 9 bases fit TRBD1. Germline V gives CDR1 LNHDA, CDR2 SQIVND (reference sequence). The V and J ends lost 4 bases and 5 bases, in that order; junction bases with no gene match: 11. The CDR3 sequence is 16 residues long. CDR3 amino acids: CASSTTSGTGYETQYF. The CDR3 region has the DNA TGTGCCAGTAGTACAACATCCGGGACAGGGTACGAGACCCAGTACTTC. Drawing the rest from reference TRBV19 and TRBJ2-5, the complete variable domain is DGGITQSPKYLFRKEGQNVTLSCEQNLNHDAMYWYRQDPGQGLRLIYYSQIVNDFQKGDIAEGYSVSREKKESFPLTVTSAQKNPTAFYLCASSTTSGTGYETQYFGPGTRLLVL.

The chain employs TRBV28 and TRBJ1-1; no clear D. Trimming took 6 bases from V and 11 from J, leaving 19 bases between them. CDR1 is MDHEN, CDR2 SYDVKM, per germline. The CDR3 loop spans 13 amino acids. The CDR3 loop reads CASSRAAVLGAFF. The CDR3 nucleotides are TGTGCCAGCAGCCGAGCAGCTGTCCTGGGGGCTTTCTTT. The full variable domain, rest sourced from reference TRBV28 and TRBJ1-1, is DVKVTQSSRYLVKRTGEKVFLECVQDMDHENMFWYRQDPGLGLRLIYFSYDVKMKEKGDIPEGYSVSREKKERFSLILESASTNQTSMYLCASSRAAVLGAFFGQGTRLTVV.

The chain uses TRBV5-6 and TRBJ2-7; D remains ambiguous. V was trimmed by 5 bases and J by 0 bases, leaving 9 bases between them. This CDR3 is built from 13 residues. Germline V gene lookup returns CDR1 SGHDT and CDR2 YYEEEE. The CDR3 here is CASSPISSYEQYF. The CDR3 coding sequence is TGTGCCAGCAGTCCTATTAGCTCCTACGAGCAGTACTTC.

The chain combines TRBV7-3 with TRBJ2-3; 15 positions match TRBD2. CDR3 size: 17 residues. CDR1 and CDR2 (germline): SGHTA, FQGTGA. With 1 base clipped from V and 4 bases from J, the junction kept 3 bases outside the gene matches. In nucleotides, the CDR3 is TGTGCCAGCAGCTTAATCGGACTAGCGGGAGGGCCAGATACGCAGTATTTT. Encoded protein: CASSLIGLAGGPDTQYF.

V is TRBV5-1 and J is TRBJ2-2, with D tentatively TRBD2 (6 bases). The V gene's germline CDR1 is SGHRS and CDR2 YFSETQ. CDR3 length: 15 amino acids. Deletions cut 5 bases from V and 5 bases from J, with 16 bases between. The CDR3, as DNA: TGCGCCAGCAGGTATCGAGACGGGGGTACCGGGGAGCTGTTTTTT. Translating gives CASRYRDGGTGELFF.

The rearrangement uses TRBV19 and TRBJ2-4, with a tentative D call TRBD2 (6 bases). V was shortened by 5 bases and J by 6 bases, with 17 bases between the two germline ends. Looked up from germline, CDR1 is LNHDA and CDR2 is SQIVND (reference sequence). This CDR3 is 15 amino acids long. DNA for the CDR3: TGTGCCAGTAGTGTTCCCGGGGGAGGTGGAAACATTCAGTACTTC. It is translated as CASSVPGGGGNIQYF.

CDR3 sequence: CASSQGGAGDTQYF. CDR3 in DNA: TGTGCCAGCAGCCAAGGGGGCGCAGGGGATACGCAGTATTTT. V gene TRBV4-2 combines with J gene TRBJ2-3; tentatively, D is TRBD1 (5 bases). The CDR3 is made up of 14 amino acids. The V and J ends lost 1 base and 6 bases respectively, with 11 bases between them. Germline lookup yields CDR1 LGHNA and CDR2 YNFKEQ.